In this sample, the clone carrying this T cell receptor beta chain turned up many times. TCRdb called the 5' RACE reads again in MiXCR, with one record for every CDR3 protein. The table records about 130,000 distinct CDR3 sequences, under 8% of them present only once. The data originate from a study of T cells after yellow fever vaccination. V was cut by 4 bases and J by 5 bases, with 10 bases left in between. The CDR3 runs to 12 residues. Looked up from germline, CDR1 is SQVTM and CDR2 is ANQGSEA. V and J are TRBV29-1 and TRBJ2-3; TRBD1 is a possible D gene (5 bases). This clonotype was obtained from a man younger than 30 who received the YFV17D yellow fever vaccine. Sequenced here: CD4+ T cells sorted from PBMCs, sampled about 10 days after the first yellow fever vaccination. The CDR3 spells CSVVQGLDTQYF. The DNA for the CDR3 is TGCAGCGTTGTCCAGGGCCTAGATACGCAGTATTTT.